These T cell receptor beta chains were read from a single sample in a study of long-term antiretroviral therapy in people with HIV. Assay used: immunoSEQ multiplex PCR; TCRdb lists only in-frame clones, some missing. The data contain tens of thousands of clones, around 81% of them seen just once; the ten biggest clones take up 7.2%. The source was unsorted PBMCs, collected 1.5 years after starting antiretroviral therapy. These receptors were collected from a man younger than 45 with HIV. Both conserved end residues are part of each CDR3. D genes are given only for firm matches. Size is omitted from some rows. Given values are once, few, many or a class for expanded clones.

clone_size d_call j_call v_call cdr3_nt cdr3_aa
NA NA TRBJ2-2 TRBV7-3 TGTGCCAGCAGCTTAAACCGAGTGGCGAACACCGGGGAGCTGTTTTTT CASSLNRVANTGELFF
NA TRBD1 TRBJ1-2 TRBV23-1 TGCGCCAGCAGTCAATCTCCAGGGGGCATCCCTGGCTACACCTTC CASSQSPGGIPGYTF
few NA TRBJ2-7 TRBV4-2 TGTGCCAGCAGCCAAGGAGGGGCCTCGATCGAGCAGTACTTC CASSQGGASIEQYF
NA TRBD1 TRBJ2-1 TRBV5-1 TGCGCCAGCAGCTTGGGACAGGGAACCAATGAGCAGTTCTTC CASSLGQGTNEQFF
once NA TRBJ2-3 TRBV30 TGTGCCTGGAGTGAAGGGGGGACAGATACGCAGTATTTT CAWSEGGTDTQYF
once NA TRBJ1-5 TRBV6-4 TGTGCCATCCTAAGGGGGGCGAGGCAGCCCCAGCATTTT CAILRGARQPQHF
NA NA TRBJ1-6 TRBV5-1 TGCGCCAGCAGCTTGGCGGGGACAAATTCACCCCTCCACTTT CASSLAGTNSPLHF
NA NA TRBJ2-2 TRBV7-9 TGTGCCAGCAGCTTAGCCTTCGGGGGCACCGGGGAGCTGTTTTTT CASSLAFGGTGELFF
NA NA TRBJ2-1 TRBV7-3 TGTGCCAGCAGCTTAACGGGGGGCTACAATGAGCAGTTCTTC CASSLTGGYNEQFF
few NA TRBJ2-2 TRBV28 TGTGCCAGCAGTACCGGCTTGGTGCTGGGGGAGCTGTTTTTT CASSTGLVLGELFF
once TRBD1 TRBJ2-7 TRBV6-6 TGTGCCAGCAGTTACTCGGGGGGACAGGGGTACGAGCAGTACTTC CASSYSGGQGYEQYF
once NA TRBJ1-1 TRBV5-4 TGTGCCAGCAGCTTCGACACTAACACTGAAGCTTTCTTT CASSFDTNTEAFF
NA NA TRBJ2-1 TRBV7-3 TGTGCCAGCAGCTTGGGCAATGAGCAGTTCTTC CASSLGNEQFF
NA TRBD1 TRBJ1-1 TRBV28 TGTGCCAGCAGTTTTAAAAGGACAGGGAGGGACACTGAAGCTTTCTTT CASSFKRTGRDTEAFF
few NA TRBJ1-2 TRBV21-1 TGTGCCAGCAGCCGACAGGGGGATGGCTACACCTTC CASSRQGDGYTF
NA TRBD1 TRBJ2-2 TRBV6-4 TGTGCCAGCAGCCTTAAAGATGGACAGGGGGAGAACACCGGGGAGCTGTTTTTT CASSLKDGQGENTGELFF
NA NA TRBJ2-6 TRBV6-6 TGTGCCAGCAGTTGGTCTGGGGCCAACGTCCTGACTTTC CASSWSGANVLTF
NA TRBD1 TRBJ2-7 TRBV19 TGTGCCACGCAGGGGGCCGCCTACGAGCAGTACTTC CATQGAAYEQYF
NA TRBD1 TRBJ1-1 TRBV6-5 TGTGCCAGCAGCGGGACAGGGGGCCGGGACACTGAAGCTTTCTTT CASSGTGGRDTEAFF
NA NA TRBJ2-1 TRBV18 TGTGCCAGCTCTCGTACCAGTGGAGCGGCGAGGGACAATGAGCAGTTCTTC CASSRTSGAARDNEQFF
NA NA TRBJ2-2 TRBV19 TGTGCCAGTAGTACCATCCCTACCGCCGGGCTGTTTTTT CASSTIPTAGLFF
NA NA TRBJ1-2 TRBV27 TGTGCCAGCAGTCCCCAGGCTCGTAATGGCTACACCTTC CASSPQARNGYTF